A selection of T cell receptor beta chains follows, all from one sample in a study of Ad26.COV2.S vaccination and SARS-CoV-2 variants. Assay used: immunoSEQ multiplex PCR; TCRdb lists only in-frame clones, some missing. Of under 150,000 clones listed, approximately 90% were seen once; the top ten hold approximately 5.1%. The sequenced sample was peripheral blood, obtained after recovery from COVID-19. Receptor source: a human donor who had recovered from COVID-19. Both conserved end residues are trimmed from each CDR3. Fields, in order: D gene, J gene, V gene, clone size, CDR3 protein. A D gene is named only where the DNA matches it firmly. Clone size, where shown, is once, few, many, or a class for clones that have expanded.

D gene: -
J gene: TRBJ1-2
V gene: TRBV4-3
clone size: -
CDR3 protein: ASSQERILGEGGYT

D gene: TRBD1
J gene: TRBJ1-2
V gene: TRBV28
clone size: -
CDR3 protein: ASCWAGGPYGYT

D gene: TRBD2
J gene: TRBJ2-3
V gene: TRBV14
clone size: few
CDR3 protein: ASSPGLARTDTQY

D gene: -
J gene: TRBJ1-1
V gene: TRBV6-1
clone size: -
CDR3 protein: ASSEAFRGGRMNTEAF

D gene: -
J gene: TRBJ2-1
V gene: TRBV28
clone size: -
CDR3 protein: ASSRTNEQF

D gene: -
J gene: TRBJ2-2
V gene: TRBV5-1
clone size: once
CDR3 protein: ASSLGTYTGELF

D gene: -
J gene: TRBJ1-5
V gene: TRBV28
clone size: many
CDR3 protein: ASSPLLGDDQPQH

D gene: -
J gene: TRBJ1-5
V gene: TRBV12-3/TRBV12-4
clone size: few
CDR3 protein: ASSKTEIGPQH

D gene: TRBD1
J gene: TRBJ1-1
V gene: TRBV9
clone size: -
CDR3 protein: ASSGLGQVGTEAF

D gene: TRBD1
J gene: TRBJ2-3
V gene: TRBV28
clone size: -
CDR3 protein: ASRRQGDGVDTQY

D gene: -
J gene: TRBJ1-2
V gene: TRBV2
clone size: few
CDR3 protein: ASSVPDYGYT

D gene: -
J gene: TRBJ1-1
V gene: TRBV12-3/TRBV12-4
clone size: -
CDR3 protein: ASRFGGAEAF

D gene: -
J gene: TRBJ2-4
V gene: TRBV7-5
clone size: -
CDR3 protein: ARSPEY

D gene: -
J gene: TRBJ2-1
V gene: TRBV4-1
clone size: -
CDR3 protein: ASSRLKVGDEQF

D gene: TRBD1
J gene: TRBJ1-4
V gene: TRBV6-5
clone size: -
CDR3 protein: ASSYDRGREKLF

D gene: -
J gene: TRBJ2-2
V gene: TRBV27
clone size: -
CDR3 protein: ASTASFRGELF

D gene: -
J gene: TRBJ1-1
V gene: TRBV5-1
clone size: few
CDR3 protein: ASIRGSEAF

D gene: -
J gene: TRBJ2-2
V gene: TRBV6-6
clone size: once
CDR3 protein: ASSYDGLNTGELF

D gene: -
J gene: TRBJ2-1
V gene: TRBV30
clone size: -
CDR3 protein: AWLHNEQF

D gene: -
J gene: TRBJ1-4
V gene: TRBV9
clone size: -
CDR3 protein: ASSTNPGLGEKLF

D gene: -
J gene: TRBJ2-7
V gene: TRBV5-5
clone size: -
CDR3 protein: ASSLGFGDSYEQY